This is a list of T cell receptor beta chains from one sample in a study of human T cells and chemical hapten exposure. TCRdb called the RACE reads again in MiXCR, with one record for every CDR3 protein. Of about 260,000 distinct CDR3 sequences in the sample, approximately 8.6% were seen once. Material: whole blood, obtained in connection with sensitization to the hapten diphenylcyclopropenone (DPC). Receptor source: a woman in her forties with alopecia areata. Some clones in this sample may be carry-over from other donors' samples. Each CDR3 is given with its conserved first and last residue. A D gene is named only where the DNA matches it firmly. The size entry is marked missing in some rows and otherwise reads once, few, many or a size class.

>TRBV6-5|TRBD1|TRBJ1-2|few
TGTGCCAGCAGTTATGTTACAGGGGCGGACTACTATGGCTACACCTTC
CASSYVTGADYYGYTF
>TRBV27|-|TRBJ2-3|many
TGTGCCAGCAGTCAGGGACCAGATACGCAGTATTTT
CASSQGPDTQYF
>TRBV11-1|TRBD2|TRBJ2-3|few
TGTGCCAGCAGCCGGAGAGGACTAGCGGGTAGCACAGATACGCAGTATTTT
CASSRRGLAGSTDTQYF
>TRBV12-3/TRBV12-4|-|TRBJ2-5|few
TGTGCCAGCAGTGTGACAAGAAAAGAGACCCAGTACTTC
CASSVTRKETQYF
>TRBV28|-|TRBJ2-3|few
TGTGCCAGCAGTTTAAGCCTGAGTCACACAGATACGCAGTATTTT
CASSLSLSHTDTQYF
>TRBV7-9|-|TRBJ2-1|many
TGTGCCAGCAGCTTAGGGTATGGGCCAGAAAATGAGCAGTTCTTC
CASSLGYGPENEQFF
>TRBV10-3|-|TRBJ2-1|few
TGTGCCATCAGTGAGGTCTATGAGCAGTTCTTC
CAISEVYEQFF
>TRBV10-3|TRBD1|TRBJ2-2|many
TGTGCCATCAGTCAGGGGGCGAGCACCGGGGAGCTGTTTTTT
CAISQGASTGELFF
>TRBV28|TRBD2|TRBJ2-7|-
TGTGCCAGCAGCCGCGTTAGCGGGAGTTCGGTCGAGCAGTACTTC
CASSRVSGSSVEQYF
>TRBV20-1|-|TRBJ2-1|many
TGCAGTGCTCCCATAATGGGCGCAAGCTCCTACAATGAGCAGTTCTTC
CSAPIMGASSYNEQFF